A selection of T cell receptor beta chains follows, all from one sample in a study of prognosis after radiotherapy for stage I lung cancer. Using its own MiXCR run on the multiplex PCR reads, TCRdb lists one record per CDR3 protein. This sample has around 25,000 distinct CDR3 sequences, with roughly 34% found just once. The specimen comprised PBMCs, sampled before or after stereotactic body radiation therapy (not recorded which). Every receptor here comes from a donor at least 50 years old with non-small cell lung cancer. Each CDR3 is given with its conserved first and last residue. D genes are given only for firm matches. Clone size is given for some rows only: seen once, a few or many times, or a class if the clone is expanded.

d_call	clone_size	v_call	j_call	cdr3_nt	cdr3_aa
-	many	TRBV3-1	TRBJ2-1	TGTGCCAGCAGATCTTCCGGGACAGGGACTAGAGATGAGCAGTTCTTC	CASRSSGTGTRDEQFF
-	-	TRBV28	TRBJ1-6	TGTGCCAGCAGCGCAACCGGGACCGCCCTCCACTTT	CASSATGTALHF
-	many	TRBV5-1	TRBJ1-3	TGCGCCAGCAGCCCAGTGAGCTCTGGAAACACCATATATTTT	CASSPVSSGNTIYF
-	-	TRBV14	TRBJ1-5	TGTGCCAGCAGCCTCCAGGGCATGGGGCAGCCCCAGCATTTT	CASSLQGMGQPQHF
-	many	TRBV6-2/TRBV6-3	TRBJ2-4	TGTGCCAGCAGTGATTCAAGATACGCCAAAAACATTCAGTACTTC	CASSDSRYAKNIQYF
-	-	TRBV27	TRBJ2-1	TGTGCCATAGAGGAGGGAGGTCCGTATGAGCAGTTCTTC	CAIEEGGPYEQFF
-	many	TRBV5-4	TRBJ1-1	TGTGCCAGCAGCGGATTGTCGGCTGGGGGCACTGAAGCTTTCTTT	CASSGLSAGGTEAFF
TRBD1	many	TRBV7-9	TRBJ1-3	TGTGCCAGCAGCTTGACAGGGGGTGGAAACACCATATATTTT	CASSLTGGGNTIYF
-	many	TRBV7-9	TRBJ1-5	TGTGCCAGCAGCTTAGACAGTCAGCCCCAGCATTTT	CASSLDSQPQHF
TRBD2	many	TRBV28	TRBJ2-7	TGTGCCAGCAGTTTATGGACTAGCGGGAGTTTTTTCTACGAGCAGTACTTC	CASSLWTSGSFFYEQYF
TRBD2	many	TRBV11-3	TRBJ2-3	TGTGCCAGCAGGCCGGGGGGGGGTCGCACAGATACGCAGTATTTT	CASRPGGGRTDTQYF
TRBD1	many	TRBV19	TRBJ1-5	TGTGCCAGTCTCCGGGACAGAGGACAGCCCCAGCATTTT	CASLRDRGQPQHF
TRBD2	-	TRBV29-1	TRBJ2-5	TGCAGCGTTGAAGATACGGGGGGAGGTCCGGGGGTGACCCAGTACTTC	CSVEDTGGGPGVTQYF
-	many	TRBV2	TRBJ2-1	TGTGCCAGCAGGTCCCCAGGGGACGAGCAGTTCTTC	CASRSPGDEQFF
-	once	TRBV7-2	TRBJ2-2	TGTGCCAGCAGCTTATTCCTTCCGCTAGCCCTCCGGGGCGGGGAGCTGTTTTTT	CASSLFLPLALRGGELFF
TRBD1	-	TRBV5-4	TRBJ2-5	TGTGCCAGCAGCCCCGGACAGGGGGGGGAGACCCAGTACTTC	CASSPGQGGETQYF
-	many	TRBV10-3	TRBJ2-2	TGTGCCATCAGTGACCCGACCAGGGGCGGTAGCACCGGGGAGCTGTTTTTT	CAISDPTRGGSTGELFF
-	few	TRBV11-2	TRBJ2-5	TGTGCCAGCAGCCGCAACATGGACGAGTCAGAGACCCAGTACTTC	CASSRNMDESETQYF
TRBD2	many	TRBV6-5	TRBJ2-1	TGTGCCAGCAGTTACTCTCCTGGACTAGGGGAGTTCTTC	CASSYSPGLGEFF
-	many	TRBV7-3	TRBJ2-7	TGTGCCAGCAGCTTAGGGGTGGGTGCATACGAGCAGTACTTC	CASSLGVGAYEQYF
-	many	TRBV5-1	TRBJ1-2	TGCGCCAGCAGCTTGGTGGCCCCCTATGGCTACACCTTC	CASSLVAPYGYTF
TRBD2	-	TRBV7-8	TRBJ2-1	TGTGCCAGCAGCCGACTAGCGGGAGCACCGAGCTCCTACAATTATCAGTTCTTC	CASSRLAGAPSSYNYQFF
-	-	TRBV18	TRBJ1-3	TGTGCCAGCTCACCACGAGGAAGTTCATCGGGTGGAAACACCATATATTTT	CASSPRGSSSGGNTIYF
-	many	TRBV6-1	TRBJ2-1	TGTGCCAGCAGTCCTCAGAGCAATGAGCAGTTCTTC	CASSPQSNEQFF
TRBD2	once	TRBV4-1	TRBJ2-1	TGCGCCAGCAGCCAAGACCCGGCGGGGGGTGGGAAGTTCTTC	CASSQDPAGGGKFF
-	medium-sized	TRBV6-1	TRBJ2-7	TGTGCCAGCAGTGAAGCAACAGGGTCCTCCTACGAGCAGTACTTC	CASSEATGSSYEQYF